The clone carrying this T cell receptor beta chain was counted at least ten times. Its antigen is undetermined. TCRdb passed the 5' RACE reads through MiXCR, listing each CDR3 protein once. The sample holds around 230,000 distinct CDR3 sequences, about 9.1% seen once. The data were taken from a study of CD8 T cells in ankylosing spondylitis. Broader study findings: It appeared that ankylosing spondylitis blood was characterized by a TCR beta motif of fewer than 10 highly homologous variants. In ankylosing spondylitis patients, matched synovial fluid reportedly showed significant enrichment of disease-linked clones.

The CDR3 totals 15 residues. V shed 1 base and J 3 bases; nucleotides not matched to a gene: 2. This chain joins TRBV12-3 or TRBV12-4 and TRBJ2-7, with 11 bases identical to TRBD2. The sequencing input was blood, either unsorted or a sorted T cell fraction (not recorded which). The TCR originated in a male donor with ankylosing spondylitis or in good health (not recorded which). CDR3 sequence (DNA): TGTGCCAGCAGTTTAGGCCTAGCGGGAGGCTACGAGCAGTACTTC. Protein product: CASSLGLAGGYEQYF.